The 4 T cell receptor beta chains given below trace back to one sample, sequenced in a study of blood T cells in healthy people across ages. Together with a sample-barcoded 5' primer, a J-beta primer mix was included in a second PCR lasting about 7 to 12 cycles. MiXCR, applied by TCRdb to the 5' RACE reads, yields one record per CDR3 protein. This table holds 850,000 to 1,000,000 distinct CDR3 sequences, roughly 51% found once. Sequences were obtained from blood. These receptors all come from a woman in her sixties or seventies in good health.

This clonotype has only a few counts. The gene calls are TRBV14 and TRBJ1-1; no reliable D call. There are 14 residues in the CDR3. V was clipped by 5 bases and J by 1 base, with 11 bases between them. CDR1 and CDR2 (germline): SGHDN, FVKESK. CDR3 in DNA: TGTGCCAGCAGCAATCGGGCAGCGAACACTGAAGCTTTCTTT. Amino acids: CASSNRAANTEAFF.

This clonotype was seen a single time. CDR3 protein: CSVSSGAAYNEQYF. Here the CDR3 DNA reads TGCAGTGTTTCTAGCGGGGCAGCGTACAATGAGCAGTACTTC. The chain couples TRBV20-1 to TRBJ2-1; 9 bases align to TRBD2. The closer fit of TRBJ2-7 to the DNA end suggests the J call may be wrong. The V gene's germline CDR1 is DFQATT and CDR2 SNEGSKA (reference sequence). CDR3 length: 14 amino acids.

This clonotype was seen only a few times. V gene TRBV27 combines with J gene TRBJ1-5, with 7 positions matching TRBD1. The junction had 3 bases not matched to a gene; V was cut back by 3 bases and J by 1 base. CDR1 is MNHEY and CDR2 is SMNVEV in the germline V gene (reference sequence). This CDR3 has 15 residues. CDR3 sequence reads: CASSLQGDSNQPQHF. The CDR3 nucleotides read TGTGCCAGCAGTTTGCAGGGGGACAGCAATCAGCCCCAGCATTTT.

CDR3 amino acids: CASSSNRDRDTEAFF. The CDR3 nucleotides read TGCGCCAGCAGTTCGAATCGGGACAGGGATACTGAAGCTTTCTTT. J is TRBJ1-1 and V is TRBV10-2; TRBD1 matches at 9 bases. After removal of 5 bases from V and 5 bases from J, the junction contained 9 bases not matched to a gene. The CDR3 length is 15 residues. Per the germline V gene, CDR1 is WSHSY and CDR2 is SAAADI.